This T cell receptor beta chain was sequenced in a study of patients and donors after allogeneic stem cell transplantation. The sample holds many counts of this clonotype. One entry per CDR3 protein, called by TCRdb with MiXCR from the RT-PCR reads. The table includes about 400,000 distinct CDR3 sequences, more than 15% detected once. V dropped 0 bases and J dropped 6; count of bases not matched to a gene: 7. The germline V gene has CDR1 DFQATT and CDR2 SNEGSKA (reference sequence). CDR3 length equals 16 residues. The source of this sequence is a human donor who was either an allogeneic HSCT recipient or a stem cell or donor lymphocyte infusion donor (not recorded which). It is not recorded whose cells these are; they may come from a transplant donor. Sample: blood, either unsorted or a sorted T cell fraction (not recorded which). The chain carries TRBV20-1 and TRBJ2-1; TRBD2 aligns across 11 bases. The CDR3 DNA follows: TGCAGTGCTAGAGATAGGCTAGCGGGAGGTCTCAATGAGCAGTTCTTC. This codes for CSARDRLAGGLNEQFF.